This T cell receptor beta chain was identified in a study of a mutant IDH1 vaccine in newly diagnosed glioma. About the study: Vaccines began 4-6 weeks after radiotherapy alone, or with temozolomide cycles. Earlier therapy was either radiotherapy, temozolomide, or both, and most got both. Study-wide results and limits: The study observed vaccine-induced immune responses in 85% to 95% of patients.

Comments on this clone: What it binds is unknown.

This CDR3 spans 16 amino acids. The V gene end was trimmed by 0 bases and the J gene end by 5 bases; junction bases not matched to a gene: 7. CDR1 and CDR2 from the germline V gene are LNHNV and YYDKDF (reference sequence). Time point: week 23, last vaccination. Each vaccine dose was 300 ug of mutant IDH1 20-mer peptide, with topical imiquimod. The repertoire was sequenced with immunoSEQ multiplex PCR; TCRdb's copy has only in-frame clones and lacks some. The sample lists around 55,000 clones, under 90% occurring once. The chain links TRBV15 to TRBJ2-5; 9 nucleotides agree with TRBD1. The sample was PBMCs, taken from a glioma patient whose treatment included an IDH1 peptide vaccine. The TCR comes from a man aged 35-49 years with glioma. CDR3 in DNA: TGTGCCACCAGCAGAGATTTCGGGACAGGGTCGGAGACCCAGTACTTC. Its protein product is CATSRDFGTGSETQYF.